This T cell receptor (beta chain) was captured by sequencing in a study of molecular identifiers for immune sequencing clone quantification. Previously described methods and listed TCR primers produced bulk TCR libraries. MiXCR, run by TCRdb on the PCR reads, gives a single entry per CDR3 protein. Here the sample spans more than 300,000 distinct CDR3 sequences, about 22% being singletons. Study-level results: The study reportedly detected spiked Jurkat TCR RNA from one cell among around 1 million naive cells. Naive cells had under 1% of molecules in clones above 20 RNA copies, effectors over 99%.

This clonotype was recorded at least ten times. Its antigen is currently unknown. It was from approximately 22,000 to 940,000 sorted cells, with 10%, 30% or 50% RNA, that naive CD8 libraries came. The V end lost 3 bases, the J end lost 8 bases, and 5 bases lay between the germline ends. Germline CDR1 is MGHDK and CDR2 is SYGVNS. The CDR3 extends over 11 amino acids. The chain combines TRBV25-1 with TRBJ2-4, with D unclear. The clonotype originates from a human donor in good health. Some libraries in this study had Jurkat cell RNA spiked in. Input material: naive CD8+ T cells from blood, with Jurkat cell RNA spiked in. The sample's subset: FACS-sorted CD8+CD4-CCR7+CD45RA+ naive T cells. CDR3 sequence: CASSEGYIQYF. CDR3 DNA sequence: TGTGCCAGCAGTGAGGGTTACATTCAGTACTTC.